The 15 T cell receptor beta chains listed next were all sequenced from one sample in a study of OX40 agonist ivuxolimab in advanced cancers. Profiling relied on immunoSEQ multiplex PCR, and the TCRdb table lists in-frame clones only, not all of them. The sample has some 22,000 clones, approximately 83% seen once. The material was CD4+ or CD8+ T cells sorted from blood, obtained in a trial of the OX40 agonist ivuxolimab. The origin of the receptors is an adult with an advanced solid tumor such as melanoma, head and neck, liver or kidney cancer.

This sequence joins TRBV5-8 and TRBJ1-6; D ambiguous. Germline V gene sequence: CDR1 SGHTS, CDR2 YDEGEE. The V and J ends lost 3 bases and 9 bases respectively, with 19 bases between them. The CDR3 is 16 amino acids. CDR3: CASSSAQSVWGSPLHF. In DNA form, the CDR3 reads TGTGCCAGCAGCTCCGCTCAGTCCGTCTGGGGTTCACCCCTCCACTTT.

The chain recombines TRBV13 with TRBJ2-7; the match to TRBD2 covers 8 bases. CDR3 length: 14 amino acids. Unmatched junction bases numbered 5, after V lost 4 bases and J lost 3 bases. CDR1 and CDR2 from the germline V gene are PRHDT and FYEKMQ (reference sequence). The CDR3 DNA follows: TGTGCCAGCAGCTCTACGAGCGGGAGCTACGAGCAGTACTTC. Residues: CASSSTSGSYEQYF.

The CDR3 loop is CASSQVGTGRDEQYF. In nucleotides, the CDR3 is TGCGCCAGCAGCCAAGTGGGGACAGGGAGGGACGAGCAGTACTTC. This rearrangement joins TRBV4-1 to TRBJ2-7, with TRBD1 identical over 9 bases. Germline CDR1 MGHRA, CDR2 YSYEKL. The CDR3 sequence is 15 residues long. V shed 1 base, J shed 5 bases, and the junction held 6 bases outside the gene matches.

This clone is categorized as medium-sized. The DNA of the CDR3 is TGTGCCAGCAGTTTATTAGGGGGGATGAACACTGAAGCTTTCTTT. Protein product: CASSLLGGMNTEAFF. V usage is TRBV28 and J usage is TRBJ1-1, with a possible D match to TRBD1 (6 bases). CDR3 size: 15 residues. CDR1 is MDHEN and CDR2 is SYDVKM in the germline V gene. V lost 1 base, J lost 0 bases, and 9 bases lay in between.

The rearrangement links TRBV5-4 to TRBJ2-7; D perhaps matches TRBD1 (5 bases). The germline gives CDR1 SGHNT, CDR2 YYREEE (reference sequence). V shed 0 bases and J shed 7 bases, with 11 bases lying between them. The CDR3 has 13 residues. Here the CDR3 reads CASSLGQGKEQYF. The CDR3 DNA sequence: TGTGCCAGCAGCTTGGGGCAGGGTAAGGAGCAGTACTTC.

On this clone itself: The same CDR3 also results from other DNA sequences found in this sample. The chain couples TRBV28 to TRBJ2-1; 7 bases map to TRBD2. Germline V lookup: CDR1 MDHEN, CDR2 SYDVKM. The CDR3 sequence is 16 residues long. Germline trimming cut 2 bases from V and 2 bases from J; bases unmatched to any gene: 6. The CDR3 reads CASSLGDYLPYNEQFF. The CDR3 DNA reads TGTGCCAGCAGTTTAGGGGACTATTTGCCCTACAATGAGCAGTTCTTC.

The chain carries TRBV6-6 and TRBJ2-7, with D maybe TRBD2 (5 bases). The CDR3 loop spans 15 amino acids. The V end was cut by 7 bases, the J end by 0 bases, with 16 bases between. The V gene's germline CDR1 is MNHNY and CDR2 SVGAGI (reference sequence). CDR3 loop: CASTYSAIGSYEQYF. CDR3 bases: TGTGCCAGCACCTATAGCGCGATAGGCTCCTACGAGCAGTACTTC.

This clone was seen a handful of times. The chain uses TRBV30 and TRBJ1-1, with 7 nucleotides matching TRBD1. Per germline, CDR1 GTSNPN and CDR2 SVGIG (reference sequence). The CDR3 contains 13 residues. The V gene end was trimmed by 5 bases and the J gene end by 1 base; junction bases not matched to a gene: 4. This chain's CDR3 is CAWGTEANTEAFF. As DNA, the CDR3 is TGTGCCTGGGGGACAGAAGCGAACACTGAAGCTTTCTTT.

The chain joins TRBV6-5 to TRBJ1-5, with D hard to call. The CDR3 covers 13 residues. The V end lost 4 bases, the J end lost 6 bases, and 10 bases lay between the germline ends. Germline V gene lookup returns CDR1 MNHEY and CDR2 SVGAGI. The CDR3 protein is CASSWLSGQPQHF. The CDR3 nucleotides read TGTGCCAGCAGTTGGTTATCGGGTCAGCCCCAGCATTTT.

In this sample, this clone turned up a few times. The chain has TRBV15 and TRBJ1-2; D perhaps matches TRBD1 (5 bases). Per the germline V gene, CDR1 is LNHNV and CDR2 is YYDKDF (reference sequence). CDR3 length: 16 residues. The V gene lost 3 bases and the J gene lost 4 bases, with 18 bases spanning the gap. The chain's CDR3 is CATSRTTGLRPYGYTF. Here the CDR3 DNA reads TGTGCCACCAGCAGGACAACGGGACTCAGGCCCTATGGCTACACCTTC.

The V gene is TRBV7-9, the J gene TRBJ1-1; 7 nucleotides line up with TRBD1. CDR3 length: 15 residues. The V gene's germline CDR1 is SEHNR and CDR2 FQNEAQ (reference sequence). With V trimmed by 6 bases and J by 5 bases, 12 bases remained unmatched. The CDR3 protein is CASSHRTGIRTEAFF. CDR3 nucleotides: TGTGCCAGCAGTCACCGGACAGGAATAAGAACTGAAGCTTTCTTT.

Only a few counts were recorded for this clone. The chain joins TRBV27 to TRBJ2-3, with TRBD1 matching over 9 bases. J lost 0 bases, V lost 4 bases, and 2 bases had no gene match. Germline CDR1 MNHEY, CDR2 SMNVEV (reference sequence). The CDR3 is 15 residues long. The CDR3 reads CASSYRGRSTDTQYF. As DNA, the CDR3 is TGTGCCAGCAGTTACAGGGGGCGTAGCACAGATACGCAGTATTTT.

J is TRBJ2-3 and V is TRBV11-2; 11 bases fit TRBD2. The germline gives CDR1 SGHAT, CDR2 FQNNGV. After removal of 4 bases from V and 5 bases from J, the junction contained 17 bases not matched to a gene. CDR3 length: 19 amino acids. The CDR3 is CASSSAGTSGTPTGDTQYF. CDR3 in DNA: TGTGCCAGCAGCTCTGCCGGGACTAGCGGAACACCCACGGGAGATACGCAGTATTTT.

The rearrangement links TRBV4-2 to TRBJ1-1, with D perhaps matching TRBD1 (6 bases). V was cut by 0 bases and J by 3 bases, with 11 bases left in between. The CDR3 has 15 amino acids. Germline V gene data show CDR1 as LGHNA and CDR2 as YNFKEQ. Here the CDR3 DNA reads TGTGCCAGCAGCCAAGACTTAGGGGGTTACACTGAAGCTTTCTTT. This gives the protein CASSQDLGGYTEAFF.

CDR3 region: CASSIADWGYNEQFF. As DNA, the CDR3 is TGTGCCAGTAGTATAGCGGACTGGGGCTACAATGAGCAGTTCTTC. The chain links TRBV19 to TRBJ2-1; D perhaps matches TRBD2 (5 bases). The CDR3 runs to 15 residues. Trimming pared 1 base from V and 3 bases from J, leaving 10 bases between. Germline values: CDR1 LNHDA, CDR2 SQIVND (reference sequence).